Following are 22 T cell receptor beta chains from one sample sequenced in a study of T cell changes during pregnancy in multiple sclerosis. This table comes from immunoSEQ multiplex PCR, and its TCRdb copy is limited to in-frame clones, with some not included. There are 79,000 or so clones in the sample; less than 95% occur only once, and about 1.8% lies in the top ten. This sample comprised peripheral blood, obtained in the first trimester of pregnancy. The receptors were gathered from a female donor in good health, enrolled as a control in a pregnancy study.

The chain couples TRBV7-2 to TRBJ1-5, with D perhaps matching TRBD1 (6 bases). Trimming stripped 5 bases from V and 7 bases from J, with 15 bases between. The CDR3 spans 14 residues. Per germline, CDR1 SGHTA and CDR2 FQGNSA. The CDR3 DNA reads as TGTGCCAGCAGCGCGACCGTACAGGGCCAGCCCCAGCATTTT. It encodes CASSATVQGQPQHF.

The chain employs TRBV7-9 and TRBJ2-2; D uncertain. V was shortened by 2 bases and J by 4 bases, with 11 bases between the two germline ends. The length of the CDR3 is 15 residues. Per the germline V gene, CDR1 is SEHNR and CDR2 is FQNEAQ (reference sequence). The CDR3 DNA reads TGTGCCAGCAGCTTACCAACCGGCGGCACCGGGGAGCTGTTTTTT. The encoded protein is CASSLPTGGTGELFF.

V and J are TRBV28 and TRBJ2-7, with 9 bases fitting TRBD1. Germline V gene data show CDR1 as MDHEN and CDR2 as SYDVKM. This CDR3 is 14 amino acids long. V was clipped by 7 bases and J by 4 bases; unmatched bases: 8. CDR3 coding DNA: TGTGCCAGCAAATATCCGGACAGGGGTTACGAGCAGTACTTC. It yields the protein CASKYPDRGYEQYF.

This chain uses TRBV11-1 with TRBJ2-7, with 11 bases fitting TRBD1. The CDR3 consists of 18 residues. Trimming took 7 bases from V and 4 from J; bases not matched to a gene: 18. The germline CDR1 and CDR2 sequences are SGHAT and FQDESV (reference sequence). The CDR3 nucleotides read TGTGCCAGCACGGGGACAGGGGGACGCCGGGGGCAGGTTTACGAGCAGTACTTC. It encodes CASTGTGGRRGQVYEQYF.

V usage is TRBV13 and J usage is TRBJ2-1; 12 bases agree with TRBD2. The J segment lost 6 bases and the V segment lost 5 bases, leaving 5 bases of the junction unmatched. This CDR3 spans 15 amino acids. Germline V lookup: CDR1 PRHDT, CDR2 FYEKMQ (reference sequence). CDR3 in amino acids: CASSPRTSGVNEQFF. The CDR3 nucleotides are TGTGCCAGCAGCCCACGGACTAGCGGGGTCAATGAGCAGTTCTTC.

The chain is built from TRBV6-4 and TRBJ2-7; 10 nucleotides align to TRBD1. The junction had 9 bases not matched to a gene; V was cut back by 6 bases and J by 7 bases. This CDR3 spans 14 amino acids. Germline-derived CDR1 and CDR2 are MRHNA and SNTAGT. The CDR3 DNA reads TGTGCCAGCAGCCGGACAGGGGGGTTTGAGGAGCAGTACTTC. It translates to CASSRTGGFEEQYF.

The chain carries TRBV4-1 and TRBJ2-7, with 7 nucleotides matching TRBD1. CDR1 and CDR2 (germline): MGHRA, YSYEKL. Trimming cost V 4 bases and J 2 bases; bases outside gene matches: 5. The CDR3 consists of 14 residues. The CDR3 nucleotides read TGCGCCAGCAGCCTGGACCAGGGGGCCTACGAGCAGTACTTC. It yields the protein CASSLDQGAYEQYF.

The gene calls are TRBV7-2 and TRBJ2-6; D possibly corresponds to TRBD1 (6 bases). CDR1 is SGHTA, CDR2 FQGNSA, per germline. V gave up 0 bases and J gave up 0 bases, with 12 bases separating them. The CDR3 is 18 residues long. CDR3 amino acids: CASSLAAGELSGANVLTF. The CDR3 DNA follows: TGTGCCAGCAGCTTAGCGGCAGGGGAGCTCTCTGGGGCCAACGTCCTGACTTTC.

The gene calls are TRBV7-2 and TRBJ1-2; perhaps TRBD1 as D (5 bases). CDR1 is SGHTA, CDR2 FQGNSA, per germline. The CDR3 extends over 16 amino acids. V lost 5 bases and J lost 4, with 20 bases in between. This CDR3 is CASSTTVVTAVYGYTF. The CDR3 coding sequence is TGTGCCAGCAGCACCACAGTAGTGACAGCAGTCTATGGCTACACCTTC.

The gene calls are TRBV4-3 and TRBJ2-7; 8 bases line up with TRBD2. The CDR3 extends over 15 amino acids. The germline V gene has CDR1 LGHNA and CDR2 YSLEER. Trimming removed 3 bases from V and 3 bases from J; junction bases left unmatched: 7. The CDR3 DNA sequence: TGCGCCAGCAGCCACGGGGTAGCGGGGAGCTACGAGCAGTACTTC. Translation gives CASSHGVAGSYEQYF.

The chain has TRBV10-2 and TRBJ2-7; D is unclear. Germline CDR1 is WSHSY and CDR2 is SAAADI. This CDR3 has 11 amino acids. With 8 bases removed from V and 1 base from J, the gap between germline ends came to 6 bases. The CDR3: CASSSSYEQYF. DNA for the CDR3: TGCGCCAGCTCGAGTTCCTACGAGCAGTACTTC.

The rearrangement uses TRBV4-3 and TRBJ2-2, with D perhaps matching TRBD2 (6 bases). Trimming removed 1 base from V and 7 bases from J, with 13 bases in between. Per germline, CDR1 LGHNA and CDR2 YSLEER. The CDR3 has 15 amino acids. This chain's CDR3 is CASSQGAIGGGELFF. The CDR3 region has the DNA TGCGCCAGCAGCCAAGGGGCCATCGGGGGCGGGGAGCTGTTTTTT.

This clone was detected only a few times. V usage is TRBV5-8 and J usage is TRBJ2-5; 15 positions match TRBD2. Germline assignment: CDR1 SGHTS and CDR2 YDEGEE. The V segment lost 4 bases and the J segment 4 bases; nucleotides outside the gene matches: 2. The CDR3 contains 15 residues. The DNA for the CDR3 is TGTGCCAGCAGCGGGGGACTAGCGGGGGGAGAGACCCAGTACTTC. Translation: CASSGGLAGGETQYF.

This chain connects TRBV4-3 to TRBJ1-2; 10 nucleotides line up with TRBD1. Losses at the gene ends were 0 bases for V and 8 bases for J; bases not matched to a gene: 3. This CDR3 has 14 amino acids. Looked up from germline, CDR1 is LGHNA and CDR2 is YSLEER. In DNA form, the CDR3 reads TGCGCCAGCAGCCAAGACGGACAGGGGGGGGGCTACACCTTC. It specifies CASSQDGQGGGYTF.

The CDR3 nucleotides are TGTGCCAGCGGGCTAAGGGGCGATGAGCAGTTCTTC. This encodes CASGLRGDEQFF. The chain is built from TRBV6-6 and TRBJ2-1; maybe TRBD1 (5 bases). The germline V gene encodes CDR1 MNHNY and CDR2 SVGAGI (reference sequence). The CDR3 loop spans 12 amino acids. Trimming cost V 8 bases and J 8 bases, with 13 bases left between them.

The V gene is TRBV10-3, the J gene TRBJ1-2; D is possibly TRBD1 (5 bases). The CDR3 contains 14 residues. V dropped 4 bases and J dropped 4 bases, with 13 bases sitting between them. CDR1 ENHRY and CDR2 SYGVKD come from the germline V gene. DNA for the CDR3: TGTGCCATCAGTGTAGACCGGGGGAGCTATGGCTACACCTTC. Amino acid sequence: CAISVDRGSYGYTF.

This clone was counted between two and nine times. The rearrangement uses TRBV11-2 and TRBJ1-2; TRBD1 matches at 10 bases. V was pared by 7 bases and J by 4 bases, with 9 bases of the junction left unmatched. This CDR3 has 15 residues. Germline V lookup: CDR1 SGHAT, CDR2 FQNNGV. CDR3 protein: CASNQPGTGAYGYTF. The CDR3 DNA follows: TGTGCCAGCAATCAACCCGGGACAGGGGCCTATGGCTACACCTTC. The entire variable domain, with the rest obtained from reference TRBV11-2 and TRBJ1-2, is as follows: EAGVAQSPRYKIIEKRQSVAFWCNPISGHATLYWYQQILGQGPKLLIQFQNNGVVDDSQLPKDRFSAERLKGVDSTLKIQPAKLEDSAVYLCASNQPGTGAYGYTFGSGTRLTVV.

The rearrangement links TRBV6-5 to TRBJ2-7, with D possibly being TRBD1 (5 bases). The germline V and J ends were trimmed by 2 bases and 2 bases, with 10 bases remaining between them. The germline CDR1 and CDR2 sequences are MNHEY and SVGAGI. The CDR3 loop spans 14 amino acids. The CDR3 loop reads CASSYRRATYEQYF. The CDR3 DNA reads TGTGCCAGCAGTTACCGCAGGGCTACCTACGAGCAGTACTTC.

The chain employs TRBV11-2 and TRBJ2-5; no clear D gene. The CDR3 covers 12 residues. The ends were cut back, 6 bases at V and 5 bases at J, with 10 bases in the middle. Germline CDR1 reads SGHAT; CDR2 reads FQNNGV. In DNA, the CDR3 is TGTGCCAGCAGGTTACTAACTGAGACCCAGTACTTC. This encodes CASRLLTETQYF.

The chain employs TRBV2 and TRBJ1-1; a weak D match, TRBD1 (6 bases). Trimming removed 8 bases at V and 0 bases at J, with 13 bases between. The CDR3 length is 14 residues. Germline CDR1 reads SNHLY; CDR2 reads FYNNEI. Written as DNA, the CDR3 is TGTGCCAGCTCAAAACAGGGCTTGAACACTGAAGCTTTCTTT. This translates into CASSKQGLNTEAFF.

Comments on this clone: At one boundary the junction diverges from the germline segment, which might be a read error. V gene TRBV9 combines with J gene TRBJ2-1; no definite D call. The CDR3 contains 9 residues. Germline CDR1 SGDLS, CDR2 YYNGEE. The CDR3 sequence: CASSDPPVF. The DNA of the CDR3 is TGTGCCAGCAGCGATCCCCCTGTCTTC.

V gene TRBV9 combines with J gene TRBJ2-1; TRBD2 aligns across 7 bases. This CDR3 comprises 14 residues. CDR1 SGDLS and CDR2 YYNGEE come from the germline V gene. V gave up 0 bases and J gave up 5 bases; unmatched junction bases: 2. CDR3 region: CASSVGGGDNEQFF. In DNA, the CDR3 is TGTGCCAGCAGCGTAGGCGGGGGAGACAATGAGCAGTTCTTC.